This TCR beta chain was profiled in a study of cytomegalovirus exposure and HLA in healthy donors (dated by TCRdb to the late 2010s). Turning to the overall study: An earlier analysis of approximately 590 of the donors reported 250 to 350 Gb of sequence data and roughly 100 million unique TCR beta sequences from about 200 million T cells. An early release that covered some 640 HLA-typed donors contained around 300 gigabases of sequencing data and 65 million to 100 million unique TCR sequences. The genetic ancestry cluster associated with self-reported Caucasian donors included roughly four fifths of the 398 genotyped donors. The study aimed to test whether cataloging public T cell receptors could reveal signatures of past pathogen exposure. Using immunosequencing, the study profiled T cell repertoires from fewer than 700 subjects and related those repertoires to cytomegalovirus serostatus. In addition to the first cohort of 650 to 750 subjects, a separate validation cohort of 120 different subjects was used. To predict cytomegalovirus infection status, the study brought together high-throughput TCR immunosequencing, statistical association of individual TCRs with disease status, and machine learning. A later analysis re-examined previously published TCR beta repertoires from roughly 720 donors and added high-resolution HLA genotyping to investigate patterns of TCR occurrence. Rather than using new phenotypic data, the later analysis identified candidate immune exposures from TCR beta sequences and from how often those sequences occurred across donors. An earlier analysis of about 620 of the donors applied high-throughput TCR beta sequencing to assess whether each TCR beta V gene segment acted as functional or pseudogenic. Donor age, sex, ethnicity and CMV serostatus were collected together with the repertoire data. Genome-wide SNP genotypes for about three fifths of the roughly 670 donors were used in a later genetic analysis, which treated that subset as a discovery cohort. Every discovery cohort repertoire had been produced on one sequencing platform. HLA typing covered class I and class II loci at four-digit resolution. The number of donors typed differed by locus, with about 629-630 for A, B, C, DRB1 and DQB1, 522 for DQA1, over 600 for DPA1, and approximately 470 for DPB1. Because of strong linkage in the cohort, roughly five DR-DQ haplotypes were treated as single units for association and clustering. Across approximately 420 genotyped donors of the cohort, an average of approximately 200,000 unique TCR beta nucleotide sequences per donor were sequenced, and 15% to 20% of those sequences were non-productive.

The cohort comprised 666 healthy bone marrow donors. All cohort members were sampled while nominally healthy, although unrecorded immune exposures were likely present. The donor was CMV seropositive and belonged to the group of some 290 seropositive cohort members. Every donor gave a peripheral blood sample, and the peripheral blood mononuclear cells from that sample were used for TCR beta sequencing. Genomic DNA was extracted from the blood cell samples with the Qiagen DNeasy Blood Extraction Kit. Preparation of the library involved the immunoSEQ multiplex PCR assay. The multiplex PCR relied on a mix of 60 forward primers for TCR Vbeta segments and 13 reverse primers for TCR Jbeta segments. The CDR3 region of rearranged TCR beta genes was amplified from genomic DNA with a multiplex PCR assay. On the Illumina HiSeq System, the amplified TCR beta libraries were sequenced as 87-base-pair reads. The study's processing was this. In a later analysis, roughly 80 million unique TCR beta chains were counted across the 650 to 700 repertoires, and around 10 million of these chains were shared by at least two donors. Raw reads were error-corrected and collapsed into unique sequences by a nearest-neighbor algorithm in which closely related sequences were merged to remove PCR and sequencing errors. CDR3 sequences were aligned to IMGT reference sequences to assign V, D and J gene segments. For a sequence to be retained, a match of at least six nucleotides was required to both a V gene segment and a J gene segment. A rearrangement counted as productive if the CDR3 had no stop codons and remained in frame with V and J, and every other rearrangement counted as non-productive. CDR3 was defined according to IMGT convention as the region running from the second conserved V-encoded cysteine to the conserved J-encoded phenylalanine. The earlier analysis of around 640 of the donors excluded sequences that lacked an unambiguous match to a single V gene segment. An earlier analysis of a few hundred of the donors called V segments functional above 56.7% productive rearrangements and segregating when the between-donor standard deviation exceeded 5%. A statistical classification framework was developed to diagnose cytomegalovirus status using the catalog of TCR beta chain sequences. A later analysis assigned V and J genes by comparing TCR nucleotide sequences with IMGT/GENE-DB human TR gene sequences. The TCRdist pipeline was used in a later analysis to assign CDR3 sequences and most-parsimonious VDJ recombination scenarios. A later analysis defined each TCR beta chain by its CDR3 amino acid sequence plus V-gene family, and excluded reads lacking a unique V-gene family. In a later analysis, nearly 600 highly shared, low-generation-probability nucleotide sequences were removed to address suspected cross-contamination and a sequencing artifact. In a later analysis, a clonal expansion index for each public chain was calculated from normalized within-repertoire ranks of inferred template counts. A later analysis computed generation probabilities with a VDJ recombination model fitted to out-of-frame rearrangements, and checked the results against IGoR. In a later analysis, TCR-TCR, TCR-HLA and TCR-CMV co-occurrence was scored with hypergeometric tests, and a repertoire-size bias correction was applied to TCR pairs. In a later analysis, false discovery rates were estimated by permuting HLA or CMV assignments 20 times. In a later analysis, co-occurring TCRs were grouped using DBSCAN, with TCRdist sequence similarity added in when clustering inside HLA-allele-positive subsets. For co-occurrence clustering, repertoires with fewer than 30,000 or more than 120,000 public chains were excluded, along with five or six repertoires with anomalous nucleotide sharing. The clones in this table, taken by TCRdb from immuneACCESS, are in-frame only. Not every clone is retained; where verified, under half of the shortfall comes from an unresolved V gene, and the cause of the rest is unknown. D and trimming come from the DNA, and the V and J calls and clone size come from that table. Present in this sample are around 230,000 clones, around 76% of which were seen just once. Roughly 5.5% of the sample is taken by the ten largest.

Here is what the overall study found, with its caveats: Three of the identified cytomegalovirus-associated TCR beta chains were confirmed in vitro to be specific for cytomegalovirus antigens. Linkage disequilibrium might explain the correlated functional status among segregating V segments, but an unknown experimental factor could not be ruled out. The sequencing pipeline was judged likely to have produced a cluster of highly shared sequence variants as a technical artifact. In the study, approximately 160 TCR beta chains were listed as associated with cytomegalovirus. Immune exposure information for the cohort was limited to CMV serostatus. An association between a missense DCLRE1C variant and V-gene and J-gene trimming of TCR beta chains was found in a later genetic analysis and replicated in an independent cohort. Compared with equally common non-associated chains, HLA-associated TCR beta chains in a later analysis were more clonally expanded and had lower generation probabilities. In a later analysis, several top co-occurrence clusters were reported to appear linked to parvovirus B19, influenza, CMV and Epstein-Barr virus. Presence/absence analyses assumed roughly uniform sequencing depth across donors, an assumption that may not hold. Around 16 rarely observed V segments, including chromosome 9 orphons, were excluded from the earlier analysis of a few hundred of the donors because counts were too low. Most TCR sequences were seen in very few donors, while some public TCRs were found in many individuals. HLA typing was unavailable for some donors at each locus, so association tests used only the typed subset. In a later analysis, TCR association rates were found to vary across HLA loci, with the most associated TCRs seen for DRB1 alleles and the fewest for HLA-C alleles. Only TCR beta chains were sequenced in this cohort, and the absence of alpha or paired-chain data limited detectable features. A later analysis found that most CMV-associated TCR beta chains appeared HLA-restricted, with HLA associations seemingly driven largely by CMV exposure. A later analysis associated about 16,000 TCR beta sequences with specific HLA alleles at a false discovery rate of 0.05. A further reported finding was that TCR beta sequences accurately predicted the HLA-A and HLA-B alleles for most subjects in the first cohort. Some IMGT-functional V segments, including TRBV6-2 and TRBV6-3, could not be distinguished by the 87-base-pair reads and were therefore excluded. Cytomegalovirus status was reported to be diagnosed by the classifier with high specificity and sensitivity in both the original and validation cohorts. An earlier analysis of approximately 590 of the donors showed that most TCR beta V segments appeared in productive rearrangements either about 90% or about 30% of the time, which broadly matched IMGT annotations. Compared with the roughly 710-donor mean, donors in an Asian-associated ancestry cluster had fewer N-insertions in productive TCRs, according to a later genetic analysis. When HLA alleles, especially DR and DQ, strongly co-occurred, TCR associations were difficult to assign to individual alleles. It was suggested by the authors that the approach could potentially be generalized to other disease states and immunological phenotypes.

From the cysteine up to the phenylalanine, the CDR3 has a length of 15 residues. Left in the record is the CDR3 DNA by itself, 45 bases read in frame from the first base. CDR1 LNHDA and CDR2 SQIVND were looked up in the germline V gene (reference sequence). Relative to germline, V is 3 bases shorter and J is 7 bases shorter, with 15 bases between their ends. Concerning this clone: Its antigen is still unknown. No much larger clone is present one base from it, and per-base qualities are unavailable.

This TCR was sampled from a man between 35 and 55 years old in good health and CMV-seropositive. Sequences were obtained from PBMCs. The sequence links TRBV19 to TRBJ2-2; the D gene is perhaps TRBD1, on 5 matching bases. CDR3 region: CASSIGHEYSGELFF. The nucleotide sequence is TGTGCCAGTAGTATTGGACATGAGTACAGCGGGGAGCTGTTTTTT.